The T cell receptor (beta chain) under discussion was sequenced for a study of blood T cells in healthy people across ages. Findings and caveats of the study: From one million sequenced T cells, diversity estimates were lower bounds. Higher diversity, along with more naive CD4+ cells, distinguished long-lived donors from aged donors. Roughly linear declines in TCR beta diversity per million T cells occurred with age.

The CDR3 is made up of 17 amino acids. The V and J ends lost 0 bases and 2 bases, in that order; junction bases with no gene match: 5. CDR1 and CDR2 (germline): LNHNV, YYDKDF (reference sequence). With regard to this clonotype: Antigen specificity is unknown.

A second roughly 6 to 11 cycle PCR used barcoded and J-beta primers. TCRdb called the 5' RACE reads again in MiXCR, with one record for every CDR3 protein. The sample carries approximately 790,000 distinct CDR3 sequences, about 62% recorded once. The J gene is TRBJ2-3, the V gene TRBV15; 10 positions agree with TRBD2. Sequencing used blood. This clonotype was obtained from a man younger than 40 in good health. The CDR3 DNA is TGTGCCACCAGCAGAGACCCTAGCGGGGGATTCACAGATACGCAGTATTTT. The encoded protein is CATSRDPSGGFTDTQYF.